A selection of T cell receptor beta chains follows, all from one sample in a study of blood T cell repertoires in COVID-19. Generated by immunoSEQ multiplex PCR, the TCRdb table keeps only in-frame clones and is missing some. The data show 320,000 or so clones, around 85% seen once. The sample consisted of PBMCs or T cells enriched from blood (not recorded which). These receptor sequences come from a woman aged 25-40 years who had been exposed to COVID-19. Each CDR3 is given with its conserved first and last residue. The order of the fields is CDR3 protein, CDR3 DNA, D gene, J gene, clone size, V gene. The D gene is left open where the match is weak. Clone size is shown for a subset of rows, as once, few, many or a class of expanded clone.

CASSLSPGTGGTDTQYF,TGTGCCAGCAGCTTATCCCCCGGGACAGGGGGAACAGATACGCAGTATTTT,TRBD1,TRBJ2-3,.,TRBV7-3
CASSVKTGGGGGYTF,TGTGCCAGCAGCGTAAAGACAGGGGGCGGAGGAGGCTACACCTTC,TRBD1,TRBJ1-2,.,TRBV25-1
CASSPRDNYNSPLHF,TGTGCCAGCAGCCCCCGGGACAATTATAATTCACCCCTCCACTTT,.,TRBJ1-6,.,TRBV5-8
CASSRPVEKQFF,TGTGCCAGCAGCCGGCCCGTGGAGAAGCAGTTCTTC,.,TRBJ2-1,few,TRBV5-6
CASSPRQGAEKLFF,TGTGCCAGCAGCCCGCGACAGGGGGCCGAAAAACTGTTTTTT,TRBD1,TRBJ1-4,once,TRBV9
CASSLEGVLYEQYF,TGTGCCAGCAGCCTAGAGGGCGTTCTCTACGAGCAGTACTTC,.,TRBJ2-7,.,TRBV5-4
CASNPPGQGDNEQFF,TGTGCCAGCAACCCGCCGGGACAGGGGGACAATGAGCAGTTCTTC,TRBD1,TRBJ2-1,.,TRBV11-2
CASSVVISGSAGELFF,TGTGCCAGCAGCGTAGTGATTAGCGGGAGTGCCGGGGAGCTGTTTTTT,TRBD2,TRBJ2-2,.,TRBV9
CASSSRTGNSPLHF,TGTGCCAGCAGTTCCCGGACAGGGAATTCACCCCTCCACTTT,TRBD1,TRBJ1-6,.,TRBV27
CASSLALGVNYGYTF,TGTGCCAGCAGCCTAGCCCTGGGAGTTAACTATGGCTACACCTTC,.,TRBJ1-2,.,TRBV5-4
CASSPTGVINEQFF,TGTGCCAGCAGCCCTACAGGGGTTATCAATGAGCAGTTCTTC,TRBD1,TRBJ2-1,few,TRBV7-3
CASSVGAGLYDTGELFF,TGTGCCAGCAGCGTAGGTGCGGGGTTGTACGACACCGGGGAGCTGTTTTTT,.,TRBJ2-2,.,TRBV9
CAWSVPFETGTYNEQFF,TGTGCCTGGAGTGTACCATTCGAAACCGGGACTTACAATGAGCAGTTCTTC,.,TRBJ2-1,.,TRBV30
CASSSSGTVDSNQPQHF,TGCGCCAGCAGTTCATCAGGGACAGTTGATAGCAATCAGCCCCAGCATTTT,TRBD1,TRBJ1-5,once,TRBV23-1
CASNPGTGSNQPQHF,TGTGCCAGCAACCCAGGGACAGGGAGCAATCAGCCCCAGCATTTT,TRBD1,TRBJ1-5,.,TRBV28
CASSVDSIAKNIQYF,TGTGCCAGCAGTGTAGACTCCATAGCCAAAAACATTCAGTACTTC,.,TRBJ2-4,.,TRBV2
CASRRPGLETDTQYF,TGTGCCAGCAGACGCCCGGGACTAGAGACAGATACGCAGTATTTT,TRBD2,TRBJ2-3,.,TRBV7-9
CAWTLRGRKWPEAFF,TGTGCCTGGACCCTAAGGGGCAGGAAATGGCCTGAAGCTTTCTTT,.,TRBJ1-1,.,TRBV30
CASSLISGETQYF,TGTGCCAGCAGCTTAATATCCGGAGAAACGCAGTATTTT,.,TRBJ2-3,.,TRBV7-8
CASSLGAQETQYF,TGTGCCAGCAGCTTAGGAGCCCAAGAGACCCAGTACTTC,.,TRBJ2-5,.,TRBV7-2
CASTFGNTIYF,TGTGCCAGCACGTTCGGAAACACCATATATTTT,.,TRBJ1-3,.,TRBV12-3/TRBV12-4
CASSARGQGDTGELFF,TGCGCCAGCAGCGCCAGGGGGCAGGGGGACACCGGGGAGCTGTTTTTT,TRBD1,TRBJ2-2,.,TRBV4-1
CASRFSGGAINIQYF,TGTGCCAGCAGGTTTAGCGGGGGGGCTATAAACATTCAGTACTTC,TRBD2,TRBJ2-4,few,TRBV5-4
CASRNRATNEKLFF,TGTGCCAGCAGAAACAGGGCAACTAATGAAAAACTGTTTTTT,.,TRBJ1-4,.,TRBV2
CASSKGQGYEKLFF,TGTGCCAGCAGCAAGGGACAGGGGTATGAAAAACTGTTTTTT,TRBD1,TRBJ1-4,.,TRBV14
CASSEGPSYEQYF,TGTGCCAGCAGTGAGGGGCCTTCCTACGAGCAGTACTTC,.,TRBJ2-7,.,TRBV6-1
CASRKQGTSYEQYF,TGTGCCAGCAGGAAACAGGGGACTTCCTACGAGCAGTACTTC,.,TRBJ2-7,.,TRBV2
CATSRVAVAGANVLTF,TGTGCCACCAGCAGAGTAGCGGTAGCCGGGGCCAACGTCCTGACTTTC,.,TRBJ2-6,.,TRBV15
CASSKREAGGIYEQYF,TGTGCCAGCAGCAAAAGGGAGGCAGGGGGCATATACGAGCAGTACTTC,.,TRBJ2-7,.,TRBV21-1
CASSFSFEQYF,TGTGCCAGCAGCTTTTCATTCGAGCAGTACTTC,.,TRBJ2-7,.,TRBV7-9
CASSPETGMSGNTIYF,TGTGCCAGCAGCCCCGAGACAGGGATGTCTGGAAACACCATATATTTT,TRBD1,TRBJ1-3,.,TRBV3-1/TRBV3-2
CASSPRRGVTGELFF,TGTGCCAGCAGCCCCAGGCGGGGGGTTACCGGGGAGCTGTTTTTT,TRBD2,TRBJ2-2,.,TRBV6-2/TRBV6-3
CASSAYIAGGSSYEQYF,TGTGCCAGCAGCGCCTATATAGCGGGAGGGAGCTCCTACGAGCAGTACTTC,TRBD2,TRBJ2-7,.,TRBV7-9
CASSHEGGETQYF,TGTGCCAGCAGCCACGAGGGGGGGGAGACCCAGTACTTC,.,TRBJ2-5,.,TRBV3-1/TRBV3-2
CSVGYRDYGEKLFF,TGCAGCGTTGGGTACCGGGACTACGGGGAAAAACTGTTTTTT,.,TRBJ1-4,.,TRBV29-1
CASSFRDTGELFF,TGTGCCAGCAGCTTCAGGGACACCGGGGAGCTGTTTTTT,.,TRBJ2-2,.,TRBV13
CASSVGRDNSPLHF,TGTGCCAGCAGCGTAGGACGGGATAATTCACCCCTCCACTTT,.,TRBJ1-6,few,TRBV9
CASSYGSSYGYTF,TGTGCCAGCAGTTACGGGAGCTCCTATGGCTACACCTTC,.,TRBJ1-2,.,TRBV6-6
CASSQNEGTGGEQEQPQHF,TGCGCCAGCAGTCAAAATGAGGGTACAGGGGGAGAGCAAGAACAGCCCCAGCATTTT,TRBD1,TRBJ1-5,.,TRBV23-1
CASSVGDYSYNEQFF,TGTGCCAGCAGTGTTGGGGACTACTCCTACAATGAGCAGTTCTTC,TRBD2,TRBJ2-1,.,TRBV2
CASSSTGGKDTQYF,TGTGCCAGCAGCTCGACAGGGGGGAAAGATACGCAGTATTTT,TRBD1,TRBJ2-3,.,TRBV5-6
CASSLGTAGYNEQFF,TGTGCCAGCAGTTTGGGGACCGCGGGGTACAATGAGCAGTTCTTC,.,TRBJ2-1,.,TRBV28
CASSLRPPSGLSSYNEQFF,TGCGCCAGCAGCTTGCGACCGCCGTCGGGACTAAGCTCCTACAATGAGCAGTTCTTC,TRBD2,TRBJ2-1,.,TRBV5-1
CASGQDGTGELFF,TGTGCCAGTGGACAGGATGGAACCGGGGAGCTGTTTTTT,TRBD1,TRBJ2-2,.,TRBV2
CASSLMGRGADTQYF,TGTGCCAGCAGTTTAATGGGCAGGGGTGCAGATACGCAGTATTTT,.,TRBJ2-3,.,TRBV28
CASSPNLGGNTEAFF,TGTGCCAGCAGCCCGAATCTGGGGGGAAACACTGAAGCTTTCTTT,.,TRBJ1-1,.,TRBV7-3
CASSDPGGQHF,TGTGCCAGCAGCGACCCAGGGGGCCAGCATTTT,TRBD1,TRBJ1-5,.,TRBV28
CASRLGRGELFF,TGTGCCAGCAGACTAGGCAGGGGGGAGCTGTTTTTT,.,TRBJ2-2,.,TRBV28
CSVEETGASNTGELFF,TGCAGCGTTGAAGAGACAGGGGCCTCGAACACCGGGGAGCTGTTTTTT,TRBD1,TRBJ2-2,.,TRBV29-1